This T cell receptor (beta chain) was identified in a study of T cell responses to AZD1222 COVID-19 vaccine. The germline gives CDR1 LNHDA, CDR2 SQIVND (reference sequence). The CDR3 covers 17 residues. V lost 3 bases to trimming and J lost 4 bases, with 21 bases between them. This table comes from immunoSEQ multiplex PCR, and its TCRdb copy is limited to in-frame clones, with some not included. This sample has tens of thousands of clones, with about 90% found just once. Study-level points and caveats: Spike-wide coverage was observed for vaccine-associated CD4 TCRs, with dominant responses at 160-218 and 743-854. Repertoires were obtained solely post-peak T cell response. Nearly half of spike-specific TCRs reportedly target variant regions that are unmutated in the B.1.351 and B.1.1.7 variants. Baseline seropositivity characterized only a handful of AZD1222 recipients.

This clone occurred once. Its specificity is unknown. Sequenced here: peripheral blood, sampled 28 days after the second AZD1222 dose. The chain has TRBV19 and TRBJ2-5; tentatively, D is TRBD1 (6 bases). The source is an adult who received the AZD1222 COVID-19 vaccine. The CDR3 loop reads CASSIRSGAPGGETQYF. CDR3 sequence (DNA): TGTGCCAGTAGTATTCGATCAGGGGCACCTGGAGGAGAGACCCAGTACTTC.